This TCR beta chain comes out of a study of T cell responses to AZD1222 COVID-19 vaccine. Study results and caveats: All repertoire sampling was performed exclusively after the peak T cell response.

Second-dose groups at about 4 or about 12 weeks were pooled. About this clone: The antigen is unknown.

TCRdb keeps only in-frame clones here, not all; method: immunoSEQ multiplex PCR. The top ten hold roughly 4.7% of the sample, which has just under 80,000 clones, roughly 90% seen once. Germline assignment: CDR1 MNHEY and CDR2 SMNVEV (reference sequence). The CDR3 is made up of 16 amino acids. Trimming left V 2 bases short and J 8 bases short, with 18 bases between. The receptor was derived from an adult who received the AZD1222 COVID-19 vaccine. The source was peripheral blood, collected 28 days after the second AZD1222 dose. The rearrangement joins TRBV27 to TRBJ2-2; unclear D gene. The CDR3 sequence is CASSLGLSQGFGELFF. CDR3 in DNA: TGTGCCAGCAGTTTAGGTTTATCTCAAGGCTTTGGGGAGCTGTTTTTT.